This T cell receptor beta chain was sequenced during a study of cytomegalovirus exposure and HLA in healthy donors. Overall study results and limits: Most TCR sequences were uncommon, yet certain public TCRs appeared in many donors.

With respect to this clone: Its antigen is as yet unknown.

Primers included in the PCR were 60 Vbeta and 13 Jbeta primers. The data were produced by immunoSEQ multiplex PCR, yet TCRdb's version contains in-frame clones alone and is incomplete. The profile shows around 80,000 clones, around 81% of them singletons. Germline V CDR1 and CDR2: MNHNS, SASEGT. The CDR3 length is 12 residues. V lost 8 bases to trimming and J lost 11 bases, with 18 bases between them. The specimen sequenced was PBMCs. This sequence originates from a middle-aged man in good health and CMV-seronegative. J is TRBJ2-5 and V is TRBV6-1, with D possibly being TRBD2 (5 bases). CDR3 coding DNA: TGTGCCAGCTCTTTAACGGGGAGTCTGCAGTACTTC. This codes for CASSLTGSLQYF.